This T cell receptor beta chain appears in the sequencing data of a study of kidney transplant recipient with SARS-CoV-2 infection. Using its own MiXCR run on the reads, TCRdb lists one record per CDR3 protein. The table has approximately 240,000 distinct CDR3 sequences, less than 35% seen once. The CDR3 spans 16 residues. The germline V gene encodes CDR1 MNHEY and CDR2 SVGAGI. This clonotype was seen only once. The junction differs from germline at one of its ends, possibly a read error. The receptor was isolated from a young adult male patient who had COVID-19 and was a kidney transplant recipient. The T cells may come from the graft donor. The chain combines TRBV6-5 with TRBJ2-1; 8 nucleotides align to TRBD2. The sequencing here drew on a blood sample, taken at baseline and between days 110 and 120 from a kidney transplant recipient. The CDR3 sequence: CASSDPTGRVYNEQSF. CDR3 bases: TGTGCCAGCAGTGACCCTACCGGGAGGGTCTACAATGAGCAGTCCTTC.